A single T cell receptor beta chain is shown here with its context. This CDR3 spans 15 amino acids. From germline, CDR1 is SGHKS and CDR2 YYEKEE (reference sequence). The ends were cut back, 0 bases at V and 1 base at J, with 9 bases in the middle. The data are from a study of blood T cell repertoires in COVID-19. For the study at large: Acute and convalescent COVID-19 specimens originated in the United States, Italy and Spain. Sample material is recorded as cDNA or gDNA derived from T cells, B-cell-depleted T cells, or PBMCs.

Measured with immunoSEQ multiplex PCR; TCRdb has only the in-frame clones, and not every one. Here the sample spans 260,000 or so clones, 83% being singletons. The sample was peripheral blood. The chain combines TRBV5-5 with TRBJ2-3; tentative D call: TRBD1 (5 bases). This receptor was taken from an elderly man with acute or convalescent COVID-19. The CDR3 sequence is CASSLVQGGTDTQYF. As DNA, the CDR3 is TGTGCCAGCAGCTTGGTGCAGGGCGGCACAGATACGCAGTATTTT.